Listed below are T cell receptor beta chains from one sample, sequenced in a study of cytomegalovirus exposure and HLA in healthy donors. Generated by immunoSEQ multiplex PCR, the TCRdb table keeps only in-frame clones and is missing some. This table holds roughly 220,000 clones, about 90% found once. Material: PBMCs. Every receptor here comes from a woman between 18 and 29 years old in good health and CMV-seronegative. Each CDR3 is given with its conserved first and last residue.

CDR3aa	v_gene	j_gene
CASSPQGSSGNTIYF	TRBV5-1	TRBJ1-3
CASSRRGEREQYF	TRBV7-9	TRBJ2-7
CAWSVPGQEEAFF	TRBV30	TRBJ1-1
CASRRQGQETQYF	TRBV6-1	TRBJ2-5
CASSPRNRGEQYF	TRBV5-4	TRBJ2-7
CASSPWASGSREETQYF	TRBV7-9	TRBJ2-5
CASTSDRAETQYF	TRBV2	TRBJ2-5
CASSQAGVEYGYTF	TRBV6-5	TRBJ1-2
CASTRDRGRYEAFF	TRBV5-6	TRBJ1-1
CASGTGTGAFF	TRBV5-4	TRBJ1-1
CASTQGALGANVLTF	TRBV9	TRBJ2-6
CAWSGGNAPPGDTQYF	TRBV30	TRBJ2-3
CASSPLPTGGEETQYF	TRBV27	TRBJ2-5
CASSFEGGQGGYEQYF	TRBV7-9	TRBJ2-7
CASSHRTANTEAFF	TRBV4-1	TRBJ1-1
CASSGTLDRGAFF	TRBV28	TRBJ1-1
CASSMIAGVETQYF	TRBV19	TRBJ2-5
CASSQESGGRGTEAFF	TRBV4-1	TRBJ1-1
CASSGSWPVSGNTEAFF	TRBV6-1	TRBJ1-1
CASSLWPGLTSGANVLTF	TRBV27	TRBJ2-6
CASSLFRGIGELFF	TRBV5-6	TRBJ2-2
CASSPSLGAGGGYEQYF	TRBV4-2	TRBJ2-7
CASSTSRGVGTGELFF	TRBV11-2	TRBJ2-2
CASSIQGTNYGYTF	TRBV19	TRBJ1-2
CASSPGGQGSGANVLTF	TRBV4-1	TRBJ2-6
CASTGVVTGELFF	TRBV19	TRBJ2-2
CASSGGVYYGYTF	TRBV6-5	TRBJ1-2
CASSFQGGREKLFF	TRBV28	TRBJ1-4
CASSLDHPGTSGRYEQFF	TRBV7-7	TRBJ2-1
CASSSASDRGTF	TRBV5-1	TRBJ1-2
CASSPGGARYNEQFF	TRBV7-9	TRBJ2-1
CASSYFGGNNSPLHF	TRBV6-6	TRBJ1-6